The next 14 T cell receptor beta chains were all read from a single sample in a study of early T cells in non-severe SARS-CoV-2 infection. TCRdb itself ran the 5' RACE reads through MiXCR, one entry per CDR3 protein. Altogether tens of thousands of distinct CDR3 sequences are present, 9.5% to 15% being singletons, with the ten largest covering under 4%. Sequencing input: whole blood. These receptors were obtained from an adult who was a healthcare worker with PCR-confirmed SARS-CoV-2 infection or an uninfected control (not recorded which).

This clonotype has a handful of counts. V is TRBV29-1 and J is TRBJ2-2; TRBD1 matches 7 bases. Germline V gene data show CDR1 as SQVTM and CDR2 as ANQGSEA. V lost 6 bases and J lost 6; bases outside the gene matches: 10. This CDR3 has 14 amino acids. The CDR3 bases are TGCAGCGTCTTGACTCCCGGGACAGCCGGGGAGCTGTTTTTT. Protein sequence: CSVLTPGTAGELFF.

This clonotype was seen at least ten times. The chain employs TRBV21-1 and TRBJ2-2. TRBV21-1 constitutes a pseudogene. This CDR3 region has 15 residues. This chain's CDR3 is CASSKRPMLIGELFF. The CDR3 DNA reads TGTGCCAGCAGCAAACGACCCATGTTAATCGGGGAGCTGTTTTTT.

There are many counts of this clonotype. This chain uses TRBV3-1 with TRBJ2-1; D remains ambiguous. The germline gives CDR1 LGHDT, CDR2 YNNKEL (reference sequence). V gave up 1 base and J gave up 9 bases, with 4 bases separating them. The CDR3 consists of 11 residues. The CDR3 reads CASSQGGEQFF. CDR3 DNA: TGTGCCAGCAGCCAAGGTGGTGAGCAGTTCTTC.

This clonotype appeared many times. The CDR3 protein is CSVGTGTYNEQFF. The DNA for the CDR3 is TGCAGCGTTGGAACAGGGACCTACAATGAGCAGTTCTTC. V gene TRBV29-1 combines with J gene TRBJ2-1, with D possibly matching TRBD1 (6 bases). The CDR3 length is 13 residues. The V gene lost 4 bases and the J gene lost 2 bases, with 9 bases spanning the gap. Germline CDR1 and CDR2: SQVTM and ANQGSEA.

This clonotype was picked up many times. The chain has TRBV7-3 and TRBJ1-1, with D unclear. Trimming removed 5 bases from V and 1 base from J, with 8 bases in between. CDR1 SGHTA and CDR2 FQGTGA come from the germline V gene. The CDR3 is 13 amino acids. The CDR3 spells CASSLQPNTEAFF. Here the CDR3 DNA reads TGTGCCAGCAGCCTCCAGCCGAACACTGAAGCTTTCTTT.

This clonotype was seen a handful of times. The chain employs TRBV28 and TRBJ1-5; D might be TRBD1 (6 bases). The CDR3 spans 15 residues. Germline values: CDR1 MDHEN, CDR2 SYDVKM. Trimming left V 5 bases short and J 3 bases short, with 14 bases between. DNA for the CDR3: TGTGCCAGCAGTGCCGGGGGGGCGACCAATCAGCCCCAGCATTTT. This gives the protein CASSAGGATNQPQHF.

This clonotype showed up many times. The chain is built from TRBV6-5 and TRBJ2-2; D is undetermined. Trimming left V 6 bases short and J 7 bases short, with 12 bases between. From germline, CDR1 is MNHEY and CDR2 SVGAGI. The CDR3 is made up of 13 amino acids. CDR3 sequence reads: CASRLSLNGELFF. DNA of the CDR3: TGTGCCAGCAGGTTAAGTCTCAACGGGGAGCTGTTTTTT.

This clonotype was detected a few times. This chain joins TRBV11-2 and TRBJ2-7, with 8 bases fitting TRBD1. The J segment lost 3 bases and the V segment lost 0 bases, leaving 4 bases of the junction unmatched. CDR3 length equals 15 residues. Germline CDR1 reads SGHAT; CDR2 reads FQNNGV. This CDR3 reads CASSLDGTGLYEQYF. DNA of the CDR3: TGTGCCAGCAGCTTAGACGGGACAGGTCTCTACGAGCAGTACTTC. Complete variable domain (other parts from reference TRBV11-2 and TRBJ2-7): EAGVAQSPRYKIIEKRQSVAFWCNPISGHATLYWYQQILGQGPKLLIQFQNNGVVDDSQLPKDRFSAERLKGVDSTLKIQPAKLEDSAVYLCASSLDGTGLYEQYFGPGTRLTVT.

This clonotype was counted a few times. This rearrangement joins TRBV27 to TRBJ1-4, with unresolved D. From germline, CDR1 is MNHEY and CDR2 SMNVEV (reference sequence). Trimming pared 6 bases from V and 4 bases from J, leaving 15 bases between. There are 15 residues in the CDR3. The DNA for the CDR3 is TGTGCCAGCAGGGGCACGAGGGCGATTAATGAAAAACTGTTTTTT. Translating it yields CASRGTRAINEKLFF.

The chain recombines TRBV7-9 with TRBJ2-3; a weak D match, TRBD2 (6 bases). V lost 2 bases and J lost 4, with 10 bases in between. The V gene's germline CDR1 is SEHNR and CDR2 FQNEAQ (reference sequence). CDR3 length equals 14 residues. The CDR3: CASSLRSGSDTQYF. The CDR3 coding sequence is TGTGCCAGCAGCTTAAGGAGCGGGTCAGATACGCAGTATTTT.

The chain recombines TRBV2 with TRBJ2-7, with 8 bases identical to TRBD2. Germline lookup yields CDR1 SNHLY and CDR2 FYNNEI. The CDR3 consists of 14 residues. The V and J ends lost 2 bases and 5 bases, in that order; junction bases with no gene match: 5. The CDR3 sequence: CASSERAGGDEQYF. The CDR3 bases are TGTGCCAGCAGTGAACGGGCGGGAGGAGACGAGCAGTACTTC. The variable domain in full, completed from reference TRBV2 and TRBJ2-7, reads EPEVTQTPSHQVTQMGQEVILRCVPISNHLYFYWYRQILGQKVEFLVSFYNNEISEKSEIFDDQFSVERPDGSNFTLKIRSTKLEDSAMYFCASSERAGGDEQYFGPGTRLTVT.

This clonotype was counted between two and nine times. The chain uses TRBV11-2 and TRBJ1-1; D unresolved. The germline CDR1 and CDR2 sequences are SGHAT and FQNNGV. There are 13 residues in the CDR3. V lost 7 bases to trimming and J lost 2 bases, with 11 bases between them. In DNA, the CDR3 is TGTGCCAGCATCCCGGACGGAAACACTGAAGCTTTCTTT. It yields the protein CASIPDGNTEAFF.

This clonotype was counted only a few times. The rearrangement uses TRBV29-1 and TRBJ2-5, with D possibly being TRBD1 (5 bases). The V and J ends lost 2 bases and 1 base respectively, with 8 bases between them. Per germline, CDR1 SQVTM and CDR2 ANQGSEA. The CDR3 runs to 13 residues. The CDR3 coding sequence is TGCAGCGTTGAATTGACAGTCCAAGAGACCCAGTACTTC. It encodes CSVELTVQETQYF.

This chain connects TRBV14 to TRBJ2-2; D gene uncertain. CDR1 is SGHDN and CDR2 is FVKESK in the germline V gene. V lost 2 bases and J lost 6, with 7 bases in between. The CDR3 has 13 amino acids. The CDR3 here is CASSQLFSGELFF. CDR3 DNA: TGTGCCAGCAGCCAACTCTTTTCCGGGGAGCTGTTTTTT.